This T cell receptor (beta chain) was recovered during a study of blood T cell repertoires in COVID-19 (dated by TCRdb to 2018 to 2020). At the level of the whole study: Samples from collaborators originated in the United States, Italy and Spain and spanned both the acute and convalescent phases of COVID-19. The prospective study material was composed of cDNA or gDNA derived from T cells, B-cell-depleted T cells, or PBMCs. Subjects who had been exposed to COVID-19, were actively infected with it, or had recovered from it provided the deeply sampled blood TCRbeta repertoires that made up the dataset. A freely available public database, intended as a resource for researchers studying the immune response to SARS-CoV-2, is where the repertoires were released. Samples came from the ongoing ImmuneRACE study (first 160 participants) plus 1,254 subjects from 6 global collaborators. Sample metadata almost always included a de-identified subject ID, COVID-19 status, age in years and sex. Where available, HLA class I and class II types were obtained from metadata supplied by the sample provider rather than from assay-based typing. Study-wide conclusions, independent of this receptor: The amount of clinical and demographic metadata varied by source and participant and was provided uncurated.

About this clone itself: Its antigen is not yet known. No much larger clonotype is one base removed from it; base qualities were not supplied.

One collaborating source in Seattle enrolled patients while the patients were actively infected and followed the patients over time throughout the course of disease. The collaborating institutions used their own protocols to collect whole blood in K2EDTA tubes. Collaborator samples were shipped for TCRbeta analysis as frozen whole blood, isolated PBMCs, or DNA extracted from either sample type. TCRbeta CDR3 regions were amplified from genomic DNA by means of the immunoSEQ Assay, a bias-controlled multiplex PCR. The paper's processing steps were these. The number of nucleated cells in each sample was estimated from the amplification of reference gene primers within the assay. Sequence reads were collapsed and filtered to measure the absolute abundance of every unique TCRbeta CDR3 rearrangement. For each sample, productive Simpson clonality was calculated as the square root of Simpson's diversity index across productive rearrangements. TCRdb holds this immuneACCESS table with in-frame rearrangements only. Some clones are missing; in checked studies, unresolved V genes explain under half, and the rest has no known cause. The D gene and trimming were derived from the DNA, and the V and J assignments and clone size from that table. The sample records about 360,000 clones, around nine tenths of which are singletons. Together, the top ten hold about 7.1% of the sample.

From the cysteine up to the phenylalanine, the CDR3 has a length of 15 residues. The read is trimmed to its CDR3 DNA, 45 bases read in frame from base 1. CDR1 GTSNPN and CDR2 SVGIG were looked up in the germline V gene (reference sequence). Trimming takes 2 bases from V and 2 bases from J, and the germline ends sit 12 bases apart. This receptor was identified in a woman aged 60-75 years with COVID-19, enrolled during active disease. The V and J genes are TRBV30 and TRBJ1-4, with a tentative D gene TRBD1 over 6 matching bases. What was sequenced was peripheral blood. CDR3 protein: CAWSLPRGTNEKLFF. The bases read TGTGCCTGGAGTCTCCCCAGGGGCACTAATGAAAAACTGTTTTTT.